The 13 T cell receptor beta chains listed next were all sequenced from one sample in a study of CD8 T cells in ankylosing spondylitis. Study-wide results and limits: A motif of 7 to 9 highly homologous TCR beta variants was seen as apparently characteristic of ankylosing spondylitis blood.

TCRdb itself ran the 5' RACE reads through MiXCR, one entry per CDR3 protein. The table records hundreds of thousands of distinct CDR3 sequences, roughly a sixth of them present only once. The antigens for these receptors are not known. The sequenced material came from blood, either unsorted or a sorted T cell fraction (not recorded which). These receptors originate from a male donor with ankylosing spondylitis.

This clonotype was counted between two and nine times. This rearrangement joins TRBV6-1 to TRBJ1-6; D remains unclear. Germline lookup yields CDR1 MNHNS and CDR2 SASEGT. This CDR3 region has 16 residues. V was pared by 6 bases and J by 1 base, with 13 bases between. DNA of the CDR3: TGTGCCAGCAGGCCCACCGACCTTTCCTATAATTCACCCCTCCACTTT. This encodes CASRPTDLSYNSPLHF.

The chain carries TRBV7-8 and TRBJ1-2; the D gene is possibly TRBD1 (6 bases). This CDR3 is 14 amino acids long. CDR1 SGHVS and CDR2 FQNEAQ come from the germline V gene. Trimming took off 0 bases at V and 8 bases at J, with 13 bases between the two ends. CDR3 coding DNA: TGTGCCAGCAGCTTAGCGCATACGACAGGCGGCTACACCTTC. Amino acid sequence: CASSLAHTTGGYTF. The full variable domain, with the rest looked up from reference TRBV7-8 and TRBJ1-2, is GAGVSQSPRYKVAKRGQDVALRCDPISGHVSLFWYQQALGQGPEFLTYFQNEAQLDKSGLPSDRFFAERPEGSVSTLKIQRTQQEDSAVYLCASSLAHTTGGYTFGSGTRLTVV.

This clonotype has just a few counts. This chain joins TRBV28 and TRBJ2-6, with D possibly being TRBD1 (6 bases). V gave up 8 bases and J gave up 4 bases, with 24 bases separating them. CDR1 and CDR2 (germline): MDHEN, SYDVKM. The CDR3 covers 18 residues. CDR3 DNA: TGTGCCAGCGGGTTACAGGGCCTTGGTATCTCCGGGGCCAACGTCCTGACTTTC. Translation gives CASGLQGLGISGANVLTF.

In its sample, this clonotype was seen a few times. CDR3 in DNA: TGTGCCTGGAGTGGGACAGGCAATGAGCAGTTCTTC. Translated: CAWSGTGNEQFF. The V call is TRBV30, the J call TRBJ2-1, with 7 nucleotides matching TRBD1. Germline CDR1 and CDR2: GTSNPN and SVGIG (reference sequence). The CDR3 runs 12 residues. Losses at the gene ends were 1 base for V and 6 bases for J; bases not matched to a gene: 0.

This clonotype has only a few counts. The genes are TRBV27 and TRBJ2-5; D unclear. Germline V gene sequence: CDR1 MNHEY, CDR2 SMNVEV (reference sequence). V dropped 0 bases and J dropped 0 bases, with 8 bases sitting between them. The CDR3 length is 15 residues. The CDR3 bases are TGTGCCAGCAGTTTATCGATGCGGTACCAAGAGACCCAGTACTTC. The encoded protein is CASSLSMRYQETQYF.

The J gene is TRBJ2-1, the V gene TRBV6-1; D unresolved. The germline V gene has CDR1 MNHNS and CDR2 SASEGT. V lost 6 bases and J 6 bases, leaving 15 bases between the germline ends. CDR3 length: 14 residues. The CDR3 sequence: CASRSTHRSNEQFF. The DNA for the CDR3 is TGTGCCAGCAGATCAACCCACCGCTCCAATGAGCAGTTCTTC.

The chain employs TRBV6-2 or TRBV6-3 and TRBJ2-7; no definite D call. Germline-derived CDR1 and CDR2 are MNHEY and SVGEGT. The CDR3 is made up of 12 amino acids. Trimming removed 6 bases from V and 1 base from J, with 7 bases in between. The CDR3: CASRDVSYEQYF. The CDR3 DNA is TGTGCCAGCAGAGATGTATCCTACGAGCAGTACTTC.

This clonotype was counted only a few times. The chain uses TRBV24-1 and TRBJ2-1, with D uncertain. The germline V gene encodes CDR1 KGHDR and CDR2 SFDVKD. V shed 2 bases and J shed 10 bases, with 11 bases lying between them. The CDR3 spans 13 residues. The CDR3 protein is CATSDSPPDEQFF. CDR3 nucleotide sequence: TGTGCCACCAGTGATTCCCCCCCGGACGAGCAGTTCTTC.

This clonotype showed up just a few times. This chain connects TRBV12-3 or TRBV12-4 to TRBJ2-7; 13 positions agree with TRBD2. The J segment lost 6 bases and the V segment lost 3 bases, leaving 2 bases of the junction unmatched. The length of the CDR3 is 14 residues. The chain's CDR3 is CASSLGLAGIEQYF. The DNA of the CDR3 is TGTGCCAGCAGTTTGGGACTAGCGGGGATCGAGCAGTACTTC.

This chain connects TRBV20-1 to TRBJ2-5; 12 bases align to TRBD2. From germline, CDR1 is DFQATT and CDR2 SNEGSKA (reference sequence). The CDR3 consists of 19 residues. After removal of 3 bases from V and 5 bases from J, the junction contained 19 bases not matched to a gene. The CDR3 sequence is CSARLLAGGGKGRGETQYF. CDR3 DNA sequence: TGCAGTGCTAGGCTACTAGCGGGAGGTGGGAAAGGCCGTGGGGAGACCCAGTACTTC.

This chain links TRBV3-1 with TRBJ2-3, with 8 positions matching TRBD2. Germline CDR1 reads LGHDT; CDR2 reads YNNKEL (reference sequence). The CDR3 length is 16 residues. J lost 1 base, V lost 2 bases, and 5 bases had no gene match. CDR3 sequence reads: CASSQRMGLGTDTQYF. In nucleotides, the CDR3 is TGTGCCAGCAGCCAAAGGATGGGACTAGGCACAGATACGCAGTATTTT.

The chain couples TRBV11-2 to TRBJ2-3; unclear D gene. The germline CDR1 and CDR2 sequences are SGHAT and FQNNGV. CDR3 length: 15 residues. V was trimmed by 5 bases and J by 3 bases, leaving 15 bases between them. CDR3 bases: TGTGCCAGCAGCCCAAACACTTTGCGGACAGATACGCAGTATTTT. Its translation is CASSPNTLRTDTQYF.

V gene TRBV6-2 or TRBV6-3 combines with J gene TRBJ2-1; TRBD2 matches at 12 bases. CDR3 length equals 16 residues. Trimming took 7 bases from V and 0 from J; bases not matched to a gene: 4. Germline lookup yields CDR1 MNHEY and CDR2 SVGEGT. The CDR3 here is CASTTSGGRSYNEQFF. The CDR3 coding sequence is TGTGCCAGCACCACTAGCGGGGGGCGCTCCTACAATGAGCAGTTCTTC.